One TCR beta chain is described in this entry. This entry belongs to a study of blood T cell repertoires in COVID-19. Study in general: COVID-19 samples collected from the United States, Italy and Spain covered acute and convalescent phases. T cells, B-cell-depleted T cells, or PBMCs provided the cDNA or gDNA that served as material.

Authors' data handling: Cell counts per sample came from amplifying reference gene primers. Here immunoSEQ multiplex PCR was the method, and the copy in TCRdb shows in-frame clones only, minus some. Clone size and V and J calls were adopted from that table, with D and trimming inferred from the DNA. The table lists 150,000 to 200,000 clones, more than 75% of them singletons, with roughly a sixth in the top ten. V was clipped by 2 bases and J by 3 bases, with 14 bases between them. The V gene's germline CDR1 is KGHSH and CDR2 LQKENI. CDR3 length: 16 residues. The receptor was derived from a man aged 60-69 years with active or convalescent COVID-19. This sequence joins TRBV18 and TRBJ1-3; D gene ambiguous. The sample taken for sequencing was peripheral blood. CDR3 nucleotide sequence: TGTGCCAGCTCACCAGAATTGGCCTCAAATGGAAACACCATATATTTT. This sequence encodes CASSPELASNGNTIYF.